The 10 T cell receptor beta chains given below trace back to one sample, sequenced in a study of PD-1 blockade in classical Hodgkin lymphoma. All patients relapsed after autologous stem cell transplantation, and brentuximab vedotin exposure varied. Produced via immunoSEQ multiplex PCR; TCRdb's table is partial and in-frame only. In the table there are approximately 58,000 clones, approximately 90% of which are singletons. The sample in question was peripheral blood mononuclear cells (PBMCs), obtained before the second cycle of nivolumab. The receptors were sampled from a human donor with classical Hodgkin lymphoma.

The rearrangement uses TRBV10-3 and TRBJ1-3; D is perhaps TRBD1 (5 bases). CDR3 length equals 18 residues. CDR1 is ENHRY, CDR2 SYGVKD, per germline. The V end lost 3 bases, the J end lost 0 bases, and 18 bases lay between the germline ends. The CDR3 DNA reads TGTGCCATCAGTGAAGGTTTCGGGGGGATCAACTCTGGAAACACCATATATTTT. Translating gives CAISEGFGGINSGNTIYF.

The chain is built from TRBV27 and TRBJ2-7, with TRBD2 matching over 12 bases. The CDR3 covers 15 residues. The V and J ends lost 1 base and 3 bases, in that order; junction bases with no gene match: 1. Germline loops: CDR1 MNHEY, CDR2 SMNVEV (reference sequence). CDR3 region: CASSLLTSGSYEQYF. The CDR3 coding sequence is TGTGCCAGCAGTTTATTGACTAGCGGGAGCTACGAGCAGTACTTC.

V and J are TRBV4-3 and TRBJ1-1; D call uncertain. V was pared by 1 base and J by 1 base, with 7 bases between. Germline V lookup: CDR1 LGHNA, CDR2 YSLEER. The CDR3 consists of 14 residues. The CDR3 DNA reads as TGCGCCAGCAGCCAAGCCCTGAGGAACACTGAAGCTTTCTTT. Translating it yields CASSQALRNTEAFF.

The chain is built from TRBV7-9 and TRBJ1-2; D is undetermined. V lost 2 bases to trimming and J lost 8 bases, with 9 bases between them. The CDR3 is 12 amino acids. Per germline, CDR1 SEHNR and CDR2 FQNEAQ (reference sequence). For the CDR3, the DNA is TGTGCCAGCAGCTTAATAAATGGCGGCTACACCTTC. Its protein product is CASSLINGGYTF.

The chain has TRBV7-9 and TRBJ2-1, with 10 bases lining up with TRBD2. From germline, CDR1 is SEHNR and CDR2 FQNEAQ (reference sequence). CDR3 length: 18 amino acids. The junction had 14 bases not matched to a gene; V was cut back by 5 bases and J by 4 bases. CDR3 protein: CASSPQGGGLAEYNEQFF. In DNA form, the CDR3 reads TGTGCCAGCAGCCCCCAGGGGGGAGGACTAGCGGAATACAATGAGCAGTTCTTC.

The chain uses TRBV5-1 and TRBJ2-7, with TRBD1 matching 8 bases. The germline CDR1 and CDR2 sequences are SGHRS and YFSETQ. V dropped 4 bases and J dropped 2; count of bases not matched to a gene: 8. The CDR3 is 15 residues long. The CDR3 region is CASSPHRGTTYEQYF. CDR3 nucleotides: TGCGCCAGCAGCCCACACAGGGGGACGACCTACGAGCAGTACTTC.

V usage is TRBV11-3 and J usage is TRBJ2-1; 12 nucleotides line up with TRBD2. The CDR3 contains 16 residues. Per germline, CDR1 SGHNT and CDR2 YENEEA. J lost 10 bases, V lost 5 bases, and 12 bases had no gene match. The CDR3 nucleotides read TGTGCCAGCAGCAGAGAGCCTAGCGGGAGGGCTTGGGAGCAGTTCTTC. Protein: CASSREPSGRAWEQFF.

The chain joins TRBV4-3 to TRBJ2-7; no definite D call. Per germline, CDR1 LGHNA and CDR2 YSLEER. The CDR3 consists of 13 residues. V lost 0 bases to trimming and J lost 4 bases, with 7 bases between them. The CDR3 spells CASSQDRPYEQYF. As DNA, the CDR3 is TGCGCCAGCAGCCAAGATCGCCCGTACGAGCAGTACTTC.

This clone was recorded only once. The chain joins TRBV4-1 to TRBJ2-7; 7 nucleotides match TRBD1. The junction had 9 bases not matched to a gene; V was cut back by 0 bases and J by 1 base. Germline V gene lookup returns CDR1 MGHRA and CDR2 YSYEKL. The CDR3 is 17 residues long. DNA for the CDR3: TGCGCCAGCAGCCAAGATCGGGGCGCAGGGGGATCCTACGAGCAGTACTTC. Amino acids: CASSQDRGAGGSYEQYF.

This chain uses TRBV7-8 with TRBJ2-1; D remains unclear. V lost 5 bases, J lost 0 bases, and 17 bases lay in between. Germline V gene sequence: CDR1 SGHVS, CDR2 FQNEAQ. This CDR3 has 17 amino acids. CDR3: CASSPHGSYSSYNEQFF. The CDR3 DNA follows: TGTGCCAGCAGCCCCCACGGAAGCTACAGCTCCTACAATGAGCAGTTCTTC.